The clone carrying this TCR beta chain has only one observation. This specimen comes from a study of blood T cell repertoires in COVID-19. Produced via immunoSEQ multiplex PCR; TCRdb's table is partial and in-frame only. This sample has 250,000 to 300,000 clones, with about 93% found just once. This CDR3 is 14 amino acids long. Germline lookup yields CDR1 MNHEY and CDR2 SVGAGI. Deletions cut 0 bases from V and 6 bases from J, with 10 bases between. The cohort comprised adults aged about 18 to 90 years residing in some 24 US areas. What the recovered Cohort 3 donors had was two negative PCRs, clearance, or symptom resolution.

The origin of this receptor is a woman aged 25 to 39 who had recovered from COVID-19. The chain couples TRBV6-5 to TRBJ2-3; TRBD2 might be the D (6 bases). Sequencing was done on a sample of PBMCs or T cells enriched from blood (not recorded which). The CDR3 nucleotides read TGTGCCAGCAGTTACTCCGGGGGTCGGGATACGCAGTATTTT. Translation: CASSYSGGRDTQYF.